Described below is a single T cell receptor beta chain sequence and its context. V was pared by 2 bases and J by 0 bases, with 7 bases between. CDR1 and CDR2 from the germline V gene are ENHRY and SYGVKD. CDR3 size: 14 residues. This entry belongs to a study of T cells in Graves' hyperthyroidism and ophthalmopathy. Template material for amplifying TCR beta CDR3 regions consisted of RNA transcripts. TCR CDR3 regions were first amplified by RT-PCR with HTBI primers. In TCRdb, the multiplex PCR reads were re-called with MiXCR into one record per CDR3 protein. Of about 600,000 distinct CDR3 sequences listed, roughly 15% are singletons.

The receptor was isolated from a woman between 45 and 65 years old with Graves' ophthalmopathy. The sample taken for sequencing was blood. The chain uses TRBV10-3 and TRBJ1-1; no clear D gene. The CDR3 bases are TGTGCCATCAGTGAGAGGCTCATGAACACTGAAGCTTTCTTT. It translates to CAISERLMNTEAFF.